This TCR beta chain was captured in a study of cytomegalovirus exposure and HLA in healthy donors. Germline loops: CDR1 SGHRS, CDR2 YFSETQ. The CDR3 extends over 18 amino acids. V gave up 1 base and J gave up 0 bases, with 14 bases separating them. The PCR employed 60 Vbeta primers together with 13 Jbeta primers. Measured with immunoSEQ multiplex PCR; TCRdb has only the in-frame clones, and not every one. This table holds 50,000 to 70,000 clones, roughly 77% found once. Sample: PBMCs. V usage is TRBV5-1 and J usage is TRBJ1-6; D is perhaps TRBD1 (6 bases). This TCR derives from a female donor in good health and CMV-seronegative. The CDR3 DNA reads TGCGCCAGCAGCTTGTTTGACAGGACTAGCTCCTATAATTCACCCCTCCACTTT. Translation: CASSLFDRTSSYNSPLHF.